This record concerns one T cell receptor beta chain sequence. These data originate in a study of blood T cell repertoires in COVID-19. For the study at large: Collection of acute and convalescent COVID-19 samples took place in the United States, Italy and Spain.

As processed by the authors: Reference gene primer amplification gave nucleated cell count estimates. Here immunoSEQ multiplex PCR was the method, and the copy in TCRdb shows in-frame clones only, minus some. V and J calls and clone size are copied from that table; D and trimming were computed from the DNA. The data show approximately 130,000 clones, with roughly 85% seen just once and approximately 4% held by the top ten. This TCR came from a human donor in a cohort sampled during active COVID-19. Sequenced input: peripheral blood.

Here the CDR3 reads CASSSGYGYTF. The CDR3 region has the DNA TGTGCCAGCAGCTCCGGCTATGGCTACACCTTC. V is TRBV28 and J is TRBJ1-2; D gene ambiguous. Between the trimmed V and J ends, which lost 6 bases and 4 bases, there was a span of 6 bases. CDR3 length equals 11 residues. Germline CDR1 MDHEN, CDR2 SYDVKM.